This T cell receptor beta chain was recorded in a study of beta chain features in type 1 diabetes. Whole-study results and caveats: These data did not resolve whether HLA type affects TCRB rearrangement. Among patients with Type 1 diabetes, TCRB CDR3s were moderately but significantly shorter in every one of the four CD4+ subsets.

With respect to this clone: Antigen: not known.

From germline, CDR1 is PRHDT and CDR2 FYEKMQ (reference sequence). V gave up 7 bases and J gave up 0 bases, with 16 bases separating them. This CDR3 is built from 15 residues. Investigators reverse transcribed all isolated RNA, so they sequenced expressed TCRB transcripts. Profiling relied on immunoSEQ multiplex PCR, and the TCRdb table lists in-frame clones only, not all of them. The sample holds about 360,000 clones, approximately 12% seen once. The material sequenced was naive CD4+ T cells from blood. The chain combines TRBV13 with TRBJ2-7, with D possibly matching TRBD2 (6 bases). This TCR was sampled from a man aged 18-30 years in good health. The CDR3 bases are TGTGCCAGCATCATCAATCGGGGACTCTCCTACGAGCAGTACTTC. It codes for CASIINRGLSYEQYF.